This T cell receptor (beta chain) was identified during a study of blood T cell repertoires in COVID-19. Study background: The samples span acute and convalescent COVID-19 from the United States, Italy and Spain. Sample material is recorded as cDNA or gDNA derived from T cells, B-cell-depleted T cells, or PBMCs.

The CDR3 has 12 residues. Germline loops: CDR1 KGHSH, CDR2 LQKENI. J was trimmed by 13 bases and V by 3 bases; bases with no gene match: 2. As originally analysed: Nucleated cell number was recorded as an estimate derived from reference gene primer amplification. Generated by immunoSEQ multiplex PCR, the TCRdb table keeps only in-frame clones and is missing some. For V, J and clone size, that table is used; D and trimming come from the DNA. The data hold 30,000 to 40,000 clones, with around 88% observed a single time. The TCR originated in a woman in her 70s with active COVID-19. This chain connects TRBV18 to TRBJ2-4; 11 positions agree with TRBD2. The specimen was peripheral blood. The CDR3 coding sequence is TGTGCCAGCTCACCTCTAGCGGGGGGCCAGTACTTC. The encoded protein is CASSPLAGGQYF. The variable domain in full, with the rest retrieved from reference TRBV18 and TRBJ2-4, is NAGVMQNPRHLVRRRGQEARLRCSPMKGHSHVYWYRQLPEEGLKFMVYLQKENIIDESGMPKERFSAEFPKEGPSILRIQQVVRGDSAAYFCASSPLAGGQYFGAGTRLSVL.